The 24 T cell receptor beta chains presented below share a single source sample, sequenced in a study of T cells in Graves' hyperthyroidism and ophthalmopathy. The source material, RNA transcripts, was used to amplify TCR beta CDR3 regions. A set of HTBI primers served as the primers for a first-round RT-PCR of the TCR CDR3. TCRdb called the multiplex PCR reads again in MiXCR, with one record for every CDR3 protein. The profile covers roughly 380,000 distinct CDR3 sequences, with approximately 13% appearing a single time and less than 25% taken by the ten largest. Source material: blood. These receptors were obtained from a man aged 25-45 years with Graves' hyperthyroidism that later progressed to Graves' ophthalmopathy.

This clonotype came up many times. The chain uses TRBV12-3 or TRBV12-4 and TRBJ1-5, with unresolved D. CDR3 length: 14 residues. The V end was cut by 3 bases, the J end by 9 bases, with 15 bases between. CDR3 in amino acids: CASSLVSGEGPQHF. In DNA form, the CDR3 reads TGTGCCAGCAGTTTGGTGTCGGGTGAGGGGCCCCAGCATTTT.

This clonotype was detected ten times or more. This CDR3 reads CASSQEVQPNQPQHF. The CDR3 DNA reads TGTGCCAGCAGCCAAGAGGTCCAGCCAAATCAGCCCCAGCATTTT. The J gene is TRBJ1-5, the V gene TRBV3-1; the D is unclear. Looked up from germline, CDR1 is LGHDT and CDR2 is YNNKEL (reference sequence). The ends were cut back, 0 bases at V and 4 bases at J, with 10 bases in the middle. This CDR3 comprises 15 residues.

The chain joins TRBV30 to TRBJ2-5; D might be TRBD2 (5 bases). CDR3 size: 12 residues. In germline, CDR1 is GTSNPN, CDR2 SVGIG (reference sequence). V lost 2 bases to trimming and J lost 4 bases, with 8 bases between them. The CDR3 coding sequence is TGTGCCTGGAGTTGGACTTCAGAGACCCAGTACTTC. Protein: CAWSWTSETQYF. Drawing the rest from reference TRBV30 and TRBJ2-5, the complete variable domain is SQTIHQWPATLVQPVGSPLSLECTVEGTSNPNLYWYRQAAGRGLQLLFYSVGIGQISSEVPQNLSASRPQDRQFILSSKKLLLSDSGFYLCAWSWTSETQYFGPGTRLLVL.

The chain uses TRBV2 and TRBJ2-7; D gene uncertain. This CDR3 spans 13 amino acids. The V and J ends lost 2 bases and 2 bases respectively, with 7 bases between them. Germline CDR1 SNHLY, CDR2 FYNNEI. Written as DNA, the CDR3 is TGTGCCAGCAGTGAACAGGCCCCCTACGAGCAGTACTTC. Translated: CASSEQAPYEQYF.

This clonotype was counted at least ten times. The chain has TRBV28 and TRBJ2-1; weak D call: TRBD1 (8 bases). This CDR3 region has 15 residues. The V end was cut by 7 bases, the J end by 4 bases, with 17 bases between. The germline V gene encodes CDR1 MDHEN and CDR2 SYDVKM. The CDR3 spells CASTGGDRSYNEQFF. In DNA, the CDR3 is TGTGCCAGCACTGGGGGGGACAGGAGTTACAATGAGCAGTTCTTC.

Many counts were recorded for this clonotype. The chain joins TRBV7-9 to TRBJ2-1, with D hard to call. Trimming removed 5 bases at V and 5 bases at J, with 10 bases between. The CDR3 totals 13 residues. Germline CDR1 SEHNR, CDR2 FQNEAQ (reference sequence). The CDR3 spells CASSLPHNNEQFF. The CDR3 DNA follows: TGTGCCAGCAGCCTACCGCACAACAATGAGCAGTTCTTC.

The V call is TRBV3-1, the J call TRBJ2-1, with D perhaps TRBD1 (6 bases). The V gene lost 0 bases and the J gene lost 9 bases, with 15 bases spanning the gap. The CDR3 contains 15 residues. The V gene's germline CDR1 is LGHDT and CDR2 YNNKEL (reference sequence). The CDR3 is CASSQDLRRGGEQFF. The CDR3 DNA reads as TGTGCCAGCAGCCAAGATTTGAGGCGAGGGGGTGAGCAGTTCTTC.

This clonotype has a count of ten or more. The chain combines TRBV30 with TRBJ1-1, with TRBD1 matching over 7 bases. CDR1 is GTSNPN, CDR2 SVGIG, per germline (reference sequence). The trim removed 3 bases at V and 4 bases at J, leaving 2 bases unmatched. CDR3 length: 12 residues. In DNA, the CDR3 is TGTGCCTGGAGCCCAGGGGGCACTGAAGCTTTCTTT. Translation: CAWSPGGTEAFF.

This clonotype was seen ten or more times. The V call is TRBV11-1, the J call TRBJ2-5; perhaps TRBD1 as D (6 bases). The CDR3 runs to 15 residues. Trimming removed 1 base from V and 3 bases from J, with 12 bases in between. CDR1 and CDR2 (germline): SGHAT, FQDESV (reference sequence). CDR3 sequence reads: CASSLGRTAEETQYF. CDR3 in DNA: TGTGCCAGCAGCTTAGGCAGGACAGCAGAAGAGACCCAGTACTTC.

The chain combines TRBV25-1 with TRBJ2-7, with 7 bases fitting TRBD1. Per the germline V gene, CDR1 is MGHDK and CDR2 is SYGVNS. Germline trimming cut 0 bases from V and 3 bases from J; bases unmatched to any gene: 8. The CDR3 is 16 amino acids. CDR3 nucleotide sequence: TGTGCCAGCAGTGAATATAAGACAGGGCCCGGCTACGAGCAGTACTTC. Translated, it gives CASSEYKTGPGYEQYF.

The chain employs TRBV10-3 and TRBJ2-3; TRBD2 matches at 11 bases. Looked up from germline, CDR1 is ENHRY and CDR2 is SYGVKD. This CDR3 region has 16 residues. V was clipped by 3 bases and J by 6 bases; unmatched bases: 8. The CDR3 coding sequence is TGTGCCATCAGTGAAATTGGGACTAGCGGTAGCGATACGCAGTATTTT. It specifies CAISEIGTSGSDTQYF.

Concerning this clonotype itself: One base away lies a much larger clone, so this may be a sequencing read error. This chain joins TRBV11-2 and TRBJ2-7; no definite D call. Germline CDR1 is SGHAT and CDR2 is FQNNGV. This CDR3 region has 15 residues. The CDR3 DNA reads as TGTGCCGGCAGCTTAGGTAATGCCCCTACCTACGAGCAGTACTTC. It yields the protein CAGSLGNAPTYEQYF.

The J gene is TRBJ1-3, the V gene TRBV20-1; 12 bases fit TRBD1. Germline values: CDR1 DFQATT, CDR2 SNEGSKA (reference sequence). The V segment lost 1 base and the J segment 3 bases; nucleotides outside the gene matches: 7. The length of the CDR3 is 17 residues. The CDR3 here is CSARVRGQGARGNTIYF. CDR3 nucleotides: TGCAGTGCTAGAGTACGGGGACAGGGGGCGCGTGGAAACACCATATATTTT.

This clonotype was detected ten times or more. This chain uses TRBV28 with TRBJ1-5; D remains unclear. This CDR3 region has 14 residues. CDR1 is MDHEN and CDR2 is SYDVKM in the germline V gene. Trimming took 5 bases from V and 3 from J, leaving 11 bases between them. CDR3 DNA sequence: TGTGCCAGCAGTCTCCAGTCTTACAATCAGCCCCAGCATTTT. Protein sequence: CASSLQSYNQPQHF.

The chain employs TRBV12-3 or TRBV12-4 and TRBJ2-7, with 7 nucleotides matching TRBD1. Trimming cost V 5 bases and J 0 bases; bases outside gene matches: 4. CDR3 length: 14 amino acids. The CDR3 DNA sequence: TGTGCCAGCAGTGACGGGGACAGCTCCTACGAGCAGTACTTC. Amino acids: CASSDGDSSYEQYF.

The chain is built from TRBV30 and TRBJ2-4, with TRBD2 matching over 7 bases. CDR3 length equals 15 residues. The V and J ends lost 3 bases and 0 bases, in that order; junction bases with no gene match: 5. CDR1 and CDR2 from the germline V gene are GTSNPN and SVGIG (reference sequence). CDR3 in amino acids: CAWRGAGLAKNIQYF. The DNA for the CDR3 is TGTGCCTGGAGGGGAGCGGGGCTAGCCAAAAACATTCAGTACTTC.

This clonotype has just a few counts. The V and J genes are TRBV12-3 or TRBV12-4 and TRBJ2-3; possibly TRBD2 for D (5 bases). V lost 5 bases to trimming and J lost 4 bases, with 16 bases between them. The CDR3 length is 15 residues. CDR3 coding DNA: TGTGCCAGCAGTGGCTGGACTGCGGGCGCAGATACGCAGTATTTT. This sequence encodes CASSGWTAGADTQYF.

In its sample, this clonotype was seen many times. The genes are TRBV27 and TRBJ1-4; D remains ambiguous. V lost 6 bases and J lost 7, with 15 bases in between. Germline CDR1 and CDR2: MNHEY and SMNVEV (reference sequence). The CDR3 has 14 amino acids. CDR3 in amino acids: CASRVLGRSEKLFF. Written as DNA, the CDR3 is TGTGCCAGCAGGGTTTTAGGGCGGTCTGAAAAACTGTTTTTT.

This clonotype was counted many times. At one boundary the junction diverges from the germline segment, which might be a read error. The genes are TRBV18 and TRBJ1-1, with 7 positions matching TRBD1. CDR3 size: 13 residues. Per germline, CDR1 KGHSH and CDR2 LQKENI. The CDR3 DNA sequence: TGTGCCAGCTCCCCACAGCGGGCAGGGGGAGCTTTCTTT. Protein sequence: CASSPQRAGGAFF.

This CDR3 reads CASSHSGGASVYNEQFF. DNA of the CDR3: TGTGCCAGCAGCCATAGCGGGGGGGCCTCGGTCTACAATGAGCAGTTCTTC. The chain is built from TRBV6-1 and TRBJ2-1; 11 nucleotides match TRBD2. Germline-derived CDR1 and CDR2 are MNHNS and SASEGT. V shed 6 bases and J 3 bases; nucleotides not matched to a gene: 10. This CDR3 comprises 17 residues.

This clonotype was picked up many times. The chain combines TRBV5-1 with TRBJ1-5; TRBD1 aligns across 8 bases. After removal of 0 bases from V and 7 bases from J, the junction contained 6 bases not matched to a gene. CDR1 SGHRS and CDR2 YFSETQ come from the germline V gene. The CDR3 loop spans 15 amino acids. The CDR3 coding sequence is TGCGCCAGCAGCTTGGATGGGGACAGGTTGCAGCCCCAGCATTTT. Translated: CASSLDGDRLQPQHF.

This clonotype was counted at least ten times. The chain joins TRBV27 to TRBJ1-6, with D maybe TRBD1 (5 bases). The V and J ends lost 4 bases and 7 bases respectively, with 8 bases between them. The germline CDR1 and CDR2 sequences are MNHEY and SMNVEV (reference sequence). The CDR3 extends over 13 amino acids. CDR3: CASSSGFNSPLHF. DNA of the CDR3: TGTGCCAGCAGTTCAGGGTTCAATTCACCCCTCCACTTT.

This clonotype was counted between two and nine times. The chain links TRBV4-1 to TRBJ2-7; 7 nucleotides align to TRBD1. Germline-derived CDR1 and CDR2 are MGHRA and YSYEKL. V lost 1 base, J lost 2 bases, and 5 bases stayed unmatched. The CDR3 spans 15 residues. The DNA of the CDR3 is TGCGCCAGCAGCCAAGGACCCGGACAGGCCTACGAGCAGTACTTC. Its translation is CASSQGPGQAYEQYF.

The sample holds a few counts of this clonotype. In nucleotides, the CDR3 is TGCAGTGCTAGAGTGGCCGGGACGCACTTCACTGGGGCCAACGTCCTGACTTTC. It encodes CSARVAGTHFTGANVLTF. The chain uses TRBV20-1 and TRBJ2-6; the D gene could be TRBD1 or TRBD2 (5 bases each). Germline V CDR1 and CDR2: DFQATT, SNEGSKA (reference sequence). Trimming took off 1 base at V and 2 bases at J, with 18 bases between the two ends. The CDR3 has 18 residues.